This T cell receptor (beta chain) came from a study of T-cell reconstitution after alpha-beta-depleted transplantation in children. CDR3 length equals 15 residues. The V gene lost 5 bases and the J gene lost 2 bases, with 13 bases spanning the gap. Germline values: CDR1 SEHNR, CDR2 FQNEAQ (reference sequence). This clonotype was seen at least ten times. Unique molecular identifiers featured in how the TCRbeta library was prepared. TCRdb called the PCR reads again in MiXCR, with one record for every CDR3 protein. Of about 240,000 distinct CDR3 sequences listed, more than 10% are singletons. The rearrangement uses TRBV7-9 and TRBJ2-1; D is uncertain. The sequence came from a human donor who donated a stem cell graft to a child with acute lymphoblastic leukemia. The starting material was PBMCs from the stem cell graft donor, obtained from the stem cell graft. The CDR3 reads CASSQSETTYNEQFF. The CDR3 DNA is TGTGCCAGCAGCCAAAGCGAGACGACCTACAATGAGCAGTTCTTC. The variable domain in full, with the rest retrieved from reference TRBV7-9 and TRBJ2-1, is DTGVSQNPRHKITKRGQNVTFRCDPISEHNRLYWYRQTLGQGPEFLTYFQNEAQLEKSRLLSDRFSAERPKGSFSTLEIQRTEQGDSAMYLCASSQSETTYNEQFFGPGTRLTVL.